The 18 T cell receptor beta chains presented below share a single source sample, sequenced in a study of shared clonotypes between healthy human individuals. Naive CD8 populations comprised CD45RO-negative cells positively selected for CCR7, excluding terminally differentiated effector memory CD45RA+ cells. TCRdb keeps only in-frame clones here, not all; method: immunoSEQ multiplex PCR. The sample has under 1 million clones, about 96% seen once. Sequencing used naive CD8+ T cells sorted from blood. All receptors come from a man aged 25 to 40 in good health.

The chain is built from TRBV7-8 and TRBJ2-7; 12 positions agree with TRBD2. This CDR3 comprises 15 residues. Trimming removed 3 bases from V and 8 bases from J; junction bases left unmatched: 8. Germline V gene lookup returns CDR1 SGHVS and CDR2 FQNEAQ. The CDR3 nucleotides read TGTGCCAGCAGCTTCGGACTAGCGGGGCCTGGGCAGCAGTACTTC. This gives the protein CASSFGLAGPGQQYF.

The J gene is TRBJ2-1, the V gene TRBV2, with 7 nucleotides matching TRBD2. Trimming at V came to 4 bases and at J to 5 bases, leaving 5 bases not matched to a gene. This CDR3 comprises 14 residues. Germline-derived CDR1 and CDR2 are SNHLY and FYNNEI. The CDR3: CASSVRETNNEQFF. The CDR3 DNA is TGTGCCAGCAGTGTGCGGGAGACGAACAATGAGCAGTTCTTC. Filled out from reference TRBV2 and TRBJ2-1, the complete variable domain reads EPEVTQTPSHQVTQMGQEVILRCVPISNHLYFYWYRQILGQKVEFLVSFYNNEISEKSEIFDDQFSVERPDGSNFTLKIRSTKLEDSAMYFCASSVRETNNEQFFGPGTRLTVL.

Worth noting for this clone: The junction does not match germline at one end; this may be a read error. This sequence joins TRBV23-1 and TRBJ2-6; no clear D gene. TRBV23-1 belongs to the ORF category, with a function that is uncertain. This CDR3 spans 18 amino acids. The CDR3 DNA reads TGCGCCAGCAGTCGTCTATTGTACGCAACAAAGTCGGGCCAACGTCCTGATTTC. Translating gives CASSRLLYATKSGQRPDF.

The chain has TRBV6-5 and TRBJ2-5; D perhaps matches TRBD2 (7 bases). The DNA end is more similar to TRBJ2-7, so the J call may be wrong. This CDR3 is 14 amino acids long. The germline V gene encodes CDR1 MNHEY and CDR2 SVGAGI. CDR3 nucleotide sequence: TGTGCCAGCAGTCCGGGGGCTAGCGGATACGAGCAGTACTTC. Amino acids: CASSPGASGYEQYF.

The chain combines TRBV27 with TRBJ2-3, with 12 positions matching TRBD2. Germline CDR1 is MNHEY and CDR2 is SMNVEV (reference sequence). The CDR3 is 17 amino acids. V lost 5 bases, J lost 6 bases, and 12 bases stayed unmatched. This CDR3 is CASSRTTSGSVFDTQYF. The CDR3 DNA is TGTGCCAGCAGTCGAACGACTAGCGGGAGTGTCTTCGATACGCAGTATTTT.

CDR3 DNA sequence: TGCGCCAGCAGCTTGGATCGCAGGGCACATGGGCAGTACTTC. The encoded protein is CASSLDRRAHGQYF. This chain links TRBV5-1 with TRBJ2-5; possibly TRBD1 for D (5 bases). Looked up from germline, CDR1 is SGHRS and CDR2 is YFSETQ. Trimming left V 0 bases short and J 11 bases short, with 17 bases between. This CDR3 spans 14 amino acids.

This clone has a single count. V and J are TRBV29-1 and TRBJ1-2; TRBD1 matches 7 bases. V shed 6 bases and J 7 bases; nucleotides not matched to a gene: 14. CDR1 is SQVTM and CDR2 is ANQGSEA in the germline V gene. This CDR3 is 14 amino acids long. The CDR3 spells CSVATTTGDFGYTF. Written as DNA, the CDR3 is TGCAGCGTCGCGACCACCACAGGGGATTTTGGCTACACCTTC.

The chain uses TRBV7-9 and TRBJ1-4; D uncertain. Trimming removed 4 bases from V and 4 bases from J, with 13 bases in between. Germline CDR1 is SEHNR and CDR2 is FQNEAQ (reference sequence). CDR3 length: 15 residues. The CDR3 protein is CASSSQGWVNEKLFF. CDR3 bases: TGTGCCAGCAGCTCCCAAGGGTGGGTTAATGAAAAACTGTTTTTT.

The chain employs TRBV2 and TRBJ2-7; tentative D call: TRBD1 (5 bases). CDR1 and CDR2 from the germline V gene are SNHLY and FYNNEI. The CDR3 length is 13 residues. Between the trimmed V and J ends, which lost 1 base and 2 bases, there was a span of 6 bases. Written as DNA, the CDR3 is TGTGCCAGCAGTGAAGGGGGCACCTACGAGCAGTACTTC. It specifies CASSEGGTYEQYF.

V is TRBV28 and J is TRBJ2-1; TRBD1 might be the D (6 bases). The V gene's germline CDR1 is MDHEN and CDR2 SYDVKM. The CDR3 runs to 14 residues. The V and J ends lost 3 bases and 8 bases respectively, with 14 bases between them. The CDR3 coding sequence is TGTGCCAGCAGTTTCGGGCAGGGGATGTATGAGCAGTTCTTC. Amino acid sequence: CASSFGQGMYEQFF. The whole variable domain, filled in from reference TRBV28 and TRBJ2-1, reads DVKVTQSSRYLVKRTGEKVFLECVQDMDHENMFWYRQDPGLGLRLIYFSYDVKMKEKGDIPEGYSVSREKKERFSLILESASTNQTSMYLCASSFGQGMYEQFFGPGTRLTVL.

This clone was recorded only once. This chain joins TRBV28 and TRBJ2-1; TRBD2 agrees at 10 bases. The CDR3 sequence is 16 residues long. The J segment lost 7 bases and the V segment lost 5 bases, leaving 11 bases of the junction unmatched. Germline-derived CDR1 and CDR2 are MDHEN and SYDVKM. CDR3 loop: CASSAILAGIVNEQFF. CDR3 DNA sequence: TGTGCCAGCAGTGCGATACTAGCGGGAATTGTAAATGAGCAGTTCTTC.

The chain combines TRBV7-9 with TRBJ2-1; weak D call: TRBD2 (5 bases). Between the trimmed V and J ends, which lost 1 base and 8 bases, there was a span of 9 bases. CDR3 size: 13 residues. Germline-derived CDR1 and CDR2 are SEHNR and FQNEAQ (reference sequence). CDR3 sequence: CASSLVGVHEQFF. CDR3 nucleotides: TGTGCCAGCAGCTTAGTGGGAGTCCATGAGCAGTTCTTC.

Here the CDR3 DNA reads TGCGCCGTAAAACAGGGTTTACAAGAGACCCAGTACTTC. Encoded protein: CAVKQGLQETQYF. The chain is built from TRBV10-2 and TRBJ2-5, with D possibly being TRBD1 (6 bases). Germline loops: CDR1 WSHSY, CDR2 SAAADI. V was cut by 11 bases and J by 2 bases, with 15 bases left in between. The CDR3 contains 13 residues.

The chain employs TRBV7-6 and TRBJ2-7; 7 nucleotides align to TRBD2. V dropped 8 bases and J dropped 0; count of bases not matched to a gene: 10. CDR3 length equals 15 residues. CDR1 and CDR2 (germline): SGHVS, FNYEAQ. The CDR3 spells CASASTSSGSYEQYF. In nucleotides, the CDR3 is TGTGCCAGCGCATCCACCTCTAGCGGCTCCTACGAGCAGTACTTC.

The V call is TRBV7-9, the J call TRBJ2-7; 7 bases are a match to TRBD1. With 7 bases clipped from V and 0 bases from J, the junction kept 0 bases outside the gene matches. The CDR3 contains 12 residues. Germline V CDR1 and CDR2: SEHNR, FQNEAQ (reference sequence). The chain's CDR3 is CASTGGSYEQYF. The CDR3 nucleotides are TGTGCCAGCACAGGGGGCTCCTACGAGCAGTACTTC.

The rearrangement joins TRBV27 to TRBJ1-5; tentative D call: TRBD1 (5 bases). The CDR3 is 15 amino acids. Trimming removed 5 bases at V and 6 bases at J, with 17 bases between. CDR1 is MNHEY, CDR2 SMNVEV, per germline (reference sequence). CDR3 protein: CASSPQTVGGQPQHF. The CDR3 DNA sequence: TGTGCCAGCAGTCCGCAGACAGTTGGGGGTCAGCCCCAGCATTTT.

The gene calls are TRBV6-5 and TRBJ2-5; 8 bases line up with TRBD1. The V gene end was trimmed by 2 bases and the J gene end by 5 bases; junction bases not matched to a gene: 7. The CDR3 is 15 amino acids. CDR1 and CDR2 (germline): MNHEY, SVGAGI. Here the CDR3 reads CASSYGRGRGETQYF. DNA for the CDR3: TGTGCCAGCAGTTACGGCAGGGGGCGCGGTGAGACCCAGTACTTC.

The J gene is TRBJ1-2, the V gene TRBV9; D might be TRBD1 (5 bases). With 5 bases removed from V and 2 bases from J, the gap between germline ends came to 13 bases. CDR3 length equals 14 residues. CDR1 SGDLS and CDR2 YYNGEE come from the germline V gene. The CDR3 nucleotides are TGTGCCAGCAGTGGGATGGGGGAAAACTATGGCTACACCTTC. Encoded protein: CASSGMGENYGYTF.